The clone carrying this T cell receptor (beta chain) appeared a few times. In TCRdb, the 5' RACE reads were re-called with MiXCR into one record per CDR3 protein. The sample shows around 410,000 distinct CDR3 sequences, under 25% of them seen only once. These data originate in a study of T-cell memory formation after mild COVID-19. Trimming shortened V by 2 bases and J by 4 bases, and 18 bases separated the two germline ends. This CDR3 spans 16 amino acids. CDR1 is MNHNS, CDR2 SASEGT, per germline. The sequence derives from an adult woman who had mild COVID-19 (a few samples of this study predate the infection). Cell type and time point are not known. The sequencing sample was made of PBMCs or a T cell subset sorted from them (not recorded which). V and J are TRBV6-1 and TRBJ2-7; D not certain. For the CDR3, the DNA is TGTGCCAGCAGTGAACAACCGCCAGGCGTCAGTTACGAGCAGTACTTC. Its protein is CASSEQPPGVSYEQYF.